The clone carrying this TCR beta chain was observed many times. Its target is unknown. This CDR3 spans 17 amino acids. Per the germline V gene, CDR1 is LNHDA and CDR2 is SQIVND (reference sequence). The V and J ends lost 7 bases and 0 bases respectively, with 21 bases between them. The sample originates from a study of T cells in Graves' hyperthyroidism and ophthalmopathy. The study's findings and limits: Patients with ophthalmopathy were separated from those with stable hyperthyroidism by a 13 V-J model. Median prediction lead before ophthalmopathy onset was about 6.3 months with the model.

A Clinical Activity Score of at least 3, a NOSPECS grade of at least 4 and a duration under 3 months were recorded in the ophthalmopathy patients. Fresh 10 ml peripheral blood yielded PBMCs. TCR beta CDR3 sequences were amplified from RNA transcripts. The HTBI primer set was used in a first-round RT-PCR of the TCR CDR3. TCRdb redid the calling of the multiplex PCR reads with MiXCR, one entry per CDR3 protein. The repertoire holds around 340,000 distinct CDR3 sequences, with 15% to 20% as singletons. The sample consisted of blood. The source of this sequence is a woman aged 40 to 55 with Graves' ophthalmopathy. V usage is TRBV19 and J usage is TRBJ1-1, with a weak D call TRBD1 (6 bases). The CDR3 DNA reads TGTGCCAGTACCTCACGGGGGGCAGGGCGGCTGAACACTGAAGCTTTCTTT. Translation: CASTSRGAGRLNTEAFF.